These T cell receptor beta chains were read from a single sample in a study of blood T cell repertoires in COVID-19. TCRdb's table, derived via immunoSEQ multiplex PCR, lists solely in-frame clones and lacks some. The repertoire has just over 300,000 clones, around 90% of them found once; the top ten carry roughly 2.3%. Sequencing was carried out using peripheral blood. The receptor set was obtained from a man aged 18 to 35 with active or convalescent COVID-19. Both conserved end residues are part of each CDR3. D genes are given only for firm matches. Size tells how often a clone was seen (once, few, many) or the class of an expanded clone, and some rows leave it out.

clone_size j_call v_call d_call cdr3_aa cdr3_nt
NA TRBJ2-2 TRBV11-2 TRBD1 CASSSWTGPGELFF TGTGCCAGCAGCTCCTGGACAGGGCCCGGGGAGCTGTTTTTT
once TRBJ2-1 TRBV5-1 TRBD1 CASSSGQGGYNEQFF TGCGCCAGCAGCAGCGGACAGGGGGGCTACAATGAGCAGTTCTTC
NA TRBJ2-3 TRBV7-3 TRBD2 CASSRAKIAGGGTDTQYF TGTGCCAGCAGCAGAGCTAAAATAGCGGGGGGCGGCACAGATACGCAGTATTTT
once TRBJ1-5 TRBV24-1 TRBD1 CATSEGQAGNQPQHF TGTGCCACCAGTGAGGGACAGGCCGGCAATCAGCCCCAGCATTTT
NA TRBJ1-1 TRBV7-9 TRBD1 CAIRQGEIPEAFF TGTGCCATCCGACAGGGAGAGATCCCTGAAGCTTTCTTT
NA TRBJ2-3 TRBV15 TRBD2 CATSRDLAGRTDTQYF TGTGCCACCAGCAGAGATTTAGCGGGACGCACAGATACGCAGTATTTT
NA TRBJ1-2 TRBV2 NA CASSGRQAVGYGYTF TGTGCCAGCAGTGGTAGACAGGCCGTGGGGTATGGCTACACCTTC
NA TRBJ2-1 TRBV2 NA CASRPSGLSVMSFF TGTGCCAGCAGACCCAGCGGGTTAAGCGTCATGTCGTTCTTC
NA TRBJ2-6 TRBV27 NA CASGASSGANVLTF TGTGCCAGCGGGGCAAGTTCTGGGGCCAACGTCCTGACTTTC
NA TRBJ2-7 TRBV7-7 NA CASSYPQDLREQYF TGTGCCAGCAGTTACCCTCAGGACTTGAGGGAGCAGTACTTC
few TRBJ1-5 TRBV27 NA CASSWMDSNQPQHF TGTGCCAGCAGTTGGATGGACAGTAATCAGCCCCAGCATTTT
few TRBJ1-2 TRBV5-4 TRBD1 CASSLDSGGYYGYTF TGTGCCAGCAGCTTGGATTCAGGGGGCTACTATGGCTACACCTTC
NA TRBJ2-2 TRBV6-2/TRBV6-3 TRBD2 CASSYMVLAGGRGGELFF TGTGCCAGCAGTTACATGGTGTTAGCGGGAGGACGAGGCGGGGAGCTGTTTTTT
NA TRBJ1-2 TRBV27 NA CASRTTGFGGYTF TGTGCCAGCAGAACTACCGGATTCGGCGGCTACACCTTC
NA TRBJ1-1 TRBV11-2 TRBD1 CASSQLPGQGFTEAFF TGTGCCAGCAGTCAACTGCCGGGACAGGGGTTCACTGAAGCTTTCTTT
NA TRBJ2-7 TRBV28 NA CASSSRGRVHEQYF TGTGCCAGCAGTAGTCGCGGCCGCGTCCACGAGCAGTACTTC
NA TRBJ1-1 TRBV27 NA CASNYRGGQNTEAFF TGTGCCAGCAATTACCGGGGGGGACAGAACACTGAAGCTTTCTTT
many TRBJ2-7 TRBV27 NA CASSVQGANYEQYF TGTGCCAGCAGTGTACAGGGAGCGAATTACGAGCAGTACTTC
few TRBJ2-1 TRBV15 NA CATSRKGLRRWDNEQFF TGTGCCACCAGCAGAAAAGGACTCCGGCGTTGGGACAATGAGCAGTTCTTC
NA TRBJ1-5 TRBV28 NA CASSLAGFYSNQPQHF TGTGCCAGCAGTTTAGCAGGGTTTTATAGCAATCAGCCCCAGCATTTT
few TRBJ2-7 TRBV28 NA CATNGQPGISYEQYF TGTGCCACTAACGGACAGCCCGGGATCTCCTACGAGCAGTACTTC
NA TRBJ1-1 TRBV20-1 NA CSASGTGNTEAFF TGCAGTGCTAGTGGAACAGGGAACACTGAAGCTTTCTTT
NA TRBJ1-6 TRBV28 NA CASSLVGDNSPLHF TGTGCCAGCAGTTTAGTAGGGGATAATTCACCCCTCCACTTT
NA TRBJ1-1 TRBV14 NA CASSHRGFSEAFF TGTGCCAGCAGCCATCGAGGGTTCTCTGAAGCTTTCTTT
NA TRBJ1-2 TRBV6-5 TRBD1 CASRTGGIHGYTF TGTGCCAGCAGAACAGGGGGCATCCATGGCTACACCTTC
NA TRBJ2-2 TRBV4-1 NA CASSHPTSPGELFF TGCGCCAGCAGCCACCCTACTTCCCCGGGGGAGCTGTTTTTT